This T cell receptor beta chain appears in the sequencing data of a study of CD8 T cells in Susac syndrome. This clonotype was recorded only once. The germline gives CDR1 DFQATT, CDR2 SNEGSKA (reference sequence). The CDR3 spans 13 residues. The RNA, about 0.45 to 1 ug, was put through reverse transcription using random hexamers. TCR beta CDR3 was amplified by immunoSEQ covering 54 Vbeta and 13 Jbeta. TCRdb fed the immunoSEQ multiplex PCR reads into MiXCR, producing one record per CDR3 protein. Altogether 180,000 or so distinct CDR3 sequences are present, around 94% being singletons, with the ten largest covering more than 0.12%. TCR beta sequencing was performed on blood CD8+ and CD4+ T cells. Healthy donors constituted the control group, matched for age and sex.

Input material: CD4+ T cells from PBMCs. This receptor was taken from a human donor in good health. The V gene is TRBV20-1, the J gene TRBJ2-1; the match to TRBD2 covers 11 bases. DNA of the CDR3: TGCAGGGCTCGACTAGCGGGGATCAATGAGCAGTTCTTC. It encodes CRARLAGINEQFF.